These T cell receptor beta chains were read from a single sample in a study of shared clonotypes between healthy human individuals. Method: immunoSEQ multiplex PCR; TCRdb's copy keeps in-frame clones and lacks some. Of about 580,000 clones listed, roughly 98% are singletons. What was sequenced was naive CD8+ T cells sorted from blood. Receptor source: a man younger than 45 in good health. The CDR3 runs from the conserved cysteine through the conserved F or W. The D gene is left open where the match is weak.

CDR3: CASSFGGKQPQHF
DNA: TGTGCCAGCAGCTTTGGGGGGAAGCAGCCCCAGCATTTT
D: NA
V: TRBV7-9
J: TRBJ1-5
length: 13

CDR3: CASSYSGQGVTGELFF
DNA: TGTGCCAGCAGTTACTCAGGACAGGGCGTAACCGGGGAGCTGTTTTTT
D: TRBD1
V: TRBV6-5
J: TRBJ2-2
length: 16

CDR3: CASWTVLNTEAFF
DNA: TGTGCCAGCTGGACAGTTCTCAACACTGAAGCTTTCTTT
D: NA
V: TRBV2
J: TRBJ1-1
length: 13

CDR3: CASRHHNEQFF
DNA: TGTGCCAGCAGACACCACAATGAGCAGTTCTTC
D: NA
V: TRBV11-2
J: TRBJ2-1
length: 11

CDR3: CASSEGQGAGEAFF
DNA: TGTGCCAGCAGTGAGGGACAGGGGGCCGGTGAAGCTTTCTTT
D: TRBD1
V: TRBV2
J: TRBJ1-1
length: 14

CDR3: CASSTLDVRLYGYTF
DNA: TGTGCCAGCAGTACATTGGACGTGCGACTCTATGGCTACACCTTC
D: NA
V: TRBV7-9
J: TRBJ1-2
length: 15

CDR3: CSAGTSDYNEQFF
DNA: TGCAGCGCCGGGACTAGCGACTACAATGAGCAGTTCTTC
D: TRBD2
V: TRBV29-1
J: TRBJ2-1
length: 13

CDR3: CASRDSGSGRETQYF
DNA: TGCGCCAGCAGGGATAGCGGGAGCGGTAGGGAGACCCAGTACTTC
D: TRBD2
V: TRBV5-1
J: TRBJ2-5
length: 15

CDR3: CASSRVGPTDTQYF
DNA: TGTGCCAGCAGTCGGGTGGGACCCACAGATACGCAGTATTTT
D: NA
V: TRBV11-1
J: TRBJ2-3
length: 14

CDR3: CASSEGTSGVYEQFF
DNA: TGTGCCAGCAGTGAAGGGACTAGCGGGGTCTATGAGCAGTTCTTC
D: TRBD2
V: TRBV6-4
J: TRBJ2-1
length: 15

CDR3: CASSLDGLAPNTGELFF
DNA: TGTGCCAGCAGCTTAGATGGGCTAGCGCCGAACACCGGGGAGCTGTTTTTT
D: NA
V: TRBV11-2
J: TRBJ2-2
length: 17